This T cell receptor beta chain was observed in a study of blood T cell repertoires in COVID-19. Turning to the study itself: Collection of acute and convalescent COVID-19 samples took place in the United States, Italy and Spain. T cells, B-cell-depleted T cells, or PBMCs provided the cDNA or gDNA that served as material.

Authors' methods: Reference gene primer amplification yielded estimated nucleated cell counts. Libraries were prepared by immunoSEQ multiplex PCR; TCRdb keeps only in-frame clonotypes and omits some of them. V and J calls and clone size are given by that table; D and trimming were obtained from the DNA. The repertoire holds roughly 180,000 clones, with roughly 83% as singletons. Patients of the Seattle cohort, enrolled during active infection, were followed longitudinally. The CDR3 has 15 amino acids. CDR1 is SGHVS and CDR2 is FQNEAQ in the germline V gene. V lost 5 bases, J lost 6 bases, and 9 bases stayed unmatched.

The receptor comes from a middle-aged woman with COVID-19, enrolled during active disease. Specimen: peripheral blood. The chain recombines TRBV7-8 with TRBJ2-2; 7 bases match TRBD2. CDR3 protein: CASSGPRGSPGELFF. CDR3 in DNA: TGTGCCAGCAGCGGTCCCCGCGGGAGTCCCGGGGAGCTGTTTTTT.